This TCR beta chain was observed in a study of T cell repertoires in cytomegalovirus infection. Germline V CDR1 and CDR2: MDHEN, SYDVKM. Trimming left V 6 bases short and J 5 bases short, with 11 bases between. The CDR3 covers 13 residues. TCRdb ran MiXCR on the reads and lists one entry per CDR3 protein. The profile shows under 200,000 distinct CDR3 sequences, 15% to 20% of them singletons. The receptor comes from a human donor in good health (CMV status not recorded). Some clones in this sample may be carry-over from other donors' samples. The chain uses TRBV28 and TRBJ1-5; D is uncertain. The sample comprised CD8+ T cells from PBMCs. The CDR3 spells CASSWLVHQPQHF. CDR3 bases: TGTGCCAGCAGCTGGCTAGTACATCAGCCCCAGCATTTT. The variable domain in full, completed from reference TRBV28 and TRBJ1-5, reads DVKVTQSSRYLVKRTGEKVFLECVQDMDHENMFWYRQDPGLGLRLIYFSYDVKMKEKGDIPEGYSVSREKKERFSLILESASTNQTSMYLCASSWLVHQPQHFGDGTRLSIL.